These 8 T cell receptor beta chains came from one sample sequenced in a study of Graves' ophthalmopathy and Graves' hyperthyroidism. CDR3 regions of TCR beta were amplified from RNA transcripts. Second-round multiplex PCR followed a first-round RT-PCR using HTBI primers. TCRdb re-called the multiplex PCR reads through MiXCR, storing one row per CDR3 protein. This table holds some 350,000 distinct CDR3 sequences, 17% found once. The material sequenced was peripheral blood. The receptors derive from an adult woman with stable Graves' hyperthyroidism.

This clonotype was counted many times. CDR3 nucleotides: TGTGCCAGCAGCCCGCCCCTCGGACATACCTCCTTTGCTCGAGCCAAAAACATTCAGTACTTC. Translating gives CASSPPLGHTSFARAKNIQYF. The chain joins TRBV3-1 to TRBJ2-4; weak D call: TRBD1 (5 bases). CDR1 is LGHDT, CDR2 YNNKEL, per germline (reference sequence). The CDR3 has 21 residues. Deletions cut 4 bases from V and 0 bases from J, with 28 bases between.

This clonotype came up many times. The chain couples TRBV28 to TRBJ2-7; 9 positions agree with TRBD2. This CDR3 is 16 amino acids long. CDR1 is MDHEN and CDR2 is SYDVKM in the germline V gene. J lost 4 bases, V lost 6 bases, and 13 bases had no gene match. CDR3 in DNA: TGTGCCAGCAGAGTCCACTCCGGGACTAGCCCGTACGAGCAGTACTTC. Protein product: CASRVHSGTSPYEQYF.

This clonotype was counted at least ten times. This chain joins TRBV20-1 and TRBJ2-5; 7 bases fit TRBD1. V dropped 2 bases and J dropped 5; count of bases not matched to a gene: 5. This CDR3 has 13 residues. From germline, CDR1 is DFQATT and CDR2 SNEGSKA (reference sequence). The CDR3 spells CSARSTGVETQYF. The CDR3 DNA follows: TGCAGTGCTAGATCTACAGGGGTGGAGACCCAGTACTTC.

This clonotype was counted ten times or more. This chain joins TRBV28 and TRBJ1-5, with 9 bases lining up with TRBD1. This CDR3 region has 16 residues. Germline V CDR1 and CDR2: MDHEN, SYDVKM. V was pared by 4 bases and J by 5 bases, with 9 bases of the junction left unmatched. The CDR3 spells CASSYPGDRVYQPQHF. The CDR3 DNA is TGTGCCAGCAGTTATCCGGGGGACAGGGTCTATCAGCCCCAGCATTTT.

This clonotype was observed many times. The gene calls are TRBV18 and TRBJ1-2; TRBD1 aligns across 10 bases. CDR3 size: 16 residues. The junction had 9 bases not matched to a gene; V was cut back by 3 bases and J by 5 bases. In germline, CDR1 is KGHSH, CDR2 LQKENI. The CDR3 nucleotides are TGTGCCAGCTCACCGCCTGGACAGGGGGTGGTGTATGGCTACACCTTC. Its translation: CASSPPGQGVVYGYTF.

The V gene is TRBV28, the J gene TRBJ2-7; tentatively, D is TRBD1 (5 bases). The CDR3 length is 16 residues. Per the germline V gene, CDR1 is MDHEN and CDR2 is SYDVKM. Trimming took 4 bases from V and 2 from J, leaving 18 bases between them. The chain's CDR3 is CASSWGVLQATYEQYF. The CDR3, as DNA: TGTGCCAGCAGTTGGGGCGTGTTACAGGCGACCTACGAGCAGTACTTC.

About this clonotype: The germline gene is not matched at one end of the junction; a read error may be the cause. The J gene is TRBJ2-5, the V gene TRBV6-2 or TRBV6-3; TRBD1 matches 8 bases. The germline gives CDR1 MNHEY, CDR2 SVGEGT. There are 19 residues in the CDR3. CDR3 region: CASSYLLRRGQGVSETRYF. The CDR3 nucleotides read TGTGCCAGCAGTTACCTTTTACGTCGTGGACAGGGTGTTTCGGAGACCCGGTACTTC.

The gene calls are TRBV30 and TRBJ1-1; maybe TRBD1 (6 bases). Germline V lookup: CDR1 GTSNPN, CDR2 SVGIG (reference sequence). The germline V and J ends were trimmed by 4 bases and 10 bases, with 10 bases remaining between them. The CDR3 runs 10 residues. This CDR3 is CAWIGGRAFF. Written as DNA, the CDR3 is TGTGCCTGGATTGGGGGGCGAGCTTTCTTT.